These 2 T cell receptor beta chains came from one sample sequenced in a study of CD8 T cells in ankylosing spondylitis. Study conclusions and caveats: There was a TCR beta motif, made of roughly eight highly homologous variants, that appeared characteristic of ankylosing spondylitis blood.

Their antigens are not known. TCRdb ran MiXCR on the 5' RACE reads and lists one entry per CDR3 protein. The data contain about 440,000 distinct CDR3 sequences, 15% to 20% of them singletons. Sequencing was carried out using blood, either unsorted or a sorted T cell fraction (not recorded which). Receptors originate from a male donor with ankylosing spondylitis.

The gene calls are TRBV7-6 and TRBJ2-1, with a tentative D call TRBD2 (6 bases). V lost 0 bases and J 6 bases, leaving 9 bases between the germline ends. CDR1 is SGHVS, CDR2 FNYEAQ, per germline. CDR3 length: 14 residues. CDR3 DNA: TGTGCCAGCAGCTTAGCCGGGAGTCGCAATGAGCAGTTCTTC. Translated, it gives CASSLAGSRNEQFF.

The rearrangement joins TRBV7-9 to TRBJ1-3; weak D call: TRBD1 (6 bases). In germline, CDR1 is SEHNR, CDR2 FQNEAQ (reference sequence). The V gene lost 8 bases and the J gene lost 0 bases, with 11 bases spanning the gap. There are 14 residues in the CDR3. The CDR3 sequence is CASLRDNSGNTIYF. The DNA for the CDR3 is TGTGCCAGCCTCCGGGACAACTCTGGAAACACCATATATTTT.